A single sample gave rise to the 21 T cell receptor beta chains below, sequenced in a study of PD-1 blockade in classical Hodgkin lymphoma (TCRdb year 2020). The label giving this sample's time point can be read as: cycle 1 day 1 (C1D1), immediately before nivolumab initiation. All trial patients had relapsed after autologous stem cell transplantation, with cohorts A, B and C differing in prior brentuximab vedotin exposure. To prepare the library, the immunoSEQ multiplex PCR assay was applied. As stored in TCRdb, this immuneACCESS dataset retains in-frame rearrangements with V and J assigned. A fraction of the clones does not appear; measured against another copy, unresolved V genes explain less than half of the discrepancy, and the remainder lacks a known reason. The sample table holds 65,000 to 95,000 clones, of which about nine tenths were seen once. The ten largest clones take up around 20% of the sample.

This material consisted of peripheral blood mononuclear cells (PBMCs), taken at baseline. The receptors originated from a human donor with classical Hodgkin lymphoma.

The chain couples TRBV7-2 to TRBJ2-5; D remains ambiguous. V dropped 5 bases and J dropped 5 bases, with 9 bases sitting between them. The length of the CDR3 is 12 residues. Germline V gene data show CDR1 as SGHTA and CDR2 as FQGNSA. This CDR3 reads CASSRVGETQYF. The CDR3 DNA follows: TGTGCCAGCAGCCGCGTGGGTGAGACCCAGTACTTC.

The chain is built from TRBV18 and TRBJ1-5; D is undetermined. Germline V gene data show CDR1 as KGHSH and CDR2 as LQKENI. CDR3 length equals 14 residues. The V end lost 1 base, the J end lost 4 bases, and 8 bases lay between the germline ends. Here the CDR3 reads CASSPLVGNQPQHF. CDR3 sequence (DNA): TGTGCCAGCTCACCACTAGTGGGGAATCAGCCCCAGCATTTT. Combining the CDR3 with reference TRBV18 and TRBJ1-5 gives the whole variable domain NAGVMQNPRHLVRRRGQEARLRCSPMKGHSHVYWYRQLPEEGLKFMVYLQKENIIDESGMPKERFSAEFPKEGPSILRIQQVVRGDSAAYFCASSPLVGNQPQHFGDGTRLSIL.

This clone was seen a few times. The chain recombines TRBV4-2 with TRBJ2-3; 15 nucleotides align to TRBD2. Germline CDR1 is LGHNA and CDR2 is YNFKEQ. CDR3 length equals 17 residues. With V trimmed by 4 bases and J by 3 bases, 5 bases remained unmatched. DNA for the CDR3: TGTGCCAGCAGCCTAGGACTAGCGGGAGGGCTAACAGATACGCAGTATTTT. The encoded protein is CASSLGLAGGLTDTQYF.

The chain has TRBV13 and TRBJ2-5; TRBD1 matches 7 bases. This CDR3 has 14 amino acids. The junction had 4 bases not matched to a gene; V was cut back by 5 bases and J by 1 base. Per germline, CDR1 PRHDT and CDR2 FYEKMQ (reference sequence). The CDR3 sequence: CASSLGTVQETQYF. In DNA, the CDR3 is TGTGCCAGCAGCCTGGGGACAGTCCAAGAGACCCAGTACTTC.

DNA for the CDR3: TGTGCCAGCAGCTCTGCGAGTGACTATGGCTACACCTTC. Its protein is CASSSASDYGYTF. This chain connects TRBV5-4 to TRBJ1-2; D remains unclear. V shed 3 bases and J shed 3 bases, with 9 bases lying between them. The CDR3 runs to 13 residues. Germline V gene data show CDR1 as SGHNT and CDR2 as YYREEE (reference sequence).

The V gene is TRBV6-1, the J gene TRBJ2-7; D ambiguous. The CDR3 runs to 11 residues. V lost 3 bases to trimming and J lost 6 bases, with 6 bases between them. CDR1 MNHNS and CDR2 SASEGT come from the germline V gene. The CDR3 nucleotides are TGTGCCAGCAGTGATTCGGGCGAGCAGTACTTC. Protein product: CASSDSGEQYF.

The rearrangement joins TRBV6-5 to TRBJ1-1; D ambiguous. V was trimmed by 6 bases and J by 0 bases, leaving 5 bases between them. CDR3 length equals 12 residues. The germline gives CDR1 MNHEY, CDR2 SVGAGI. The CDR3 DNA is TGTGCCAGCAGCGCGATGAACACTGAAGCTTTCTTT. Its protein product is CASSAMNTEAFF.

CDR3 sequence (DNA): TGTGCCAGTAGTATAGCCCTCCCGGGACTAGTGTGGAAACCCTACGAGCAGTACTTC. Residues: CASSIALPGLVWKPYEQYF. V gene TRBV19 combines with J gene TRBJ2-7; TRBD2 matches at 8 bases. The germline V gene encodes CDR1 LNHDA and CDR2 SQIVND (reference sequence). Trimming cost V 1 base and J 2 bases; bases outside gene matches: 16. The CDR3 covers 19 residues.

V usage is TRBV18 and J usage is TRBJ1-4; no clear D. The CDR3 sequence is 14 residues long. Trimming stripped 3 bases from V and 4 bases from J, with 9 bases between. Looked up from germline, CDR1 is KGHSH and CDR2 is LQKENI. The DNA of the CDR3 is TGTGCCAGCTCACCGGACGGACGTAATGAAAAACTGTTTTTT. This translates into CASSPDGRNEKLFF.

This clone was seen once. The rearrangement links TRBV4-1 to TRBJ2-7; D is uncertain. V lost 0 bases and J 0 bases, leaving 6 bases between the germline ends. The CDR3 is 14 residues long. Germline lookup yields CDR1 MGHRA and CDR2 YSYEKL. CDR3 nucleotides: TGCGCCAGCAGCCAAGACGGCCTCTCCTACGAGCAGTACTTC. It specifies CASSQDGLSYEQYF.

The chain links TRBV5-4 to TRBJ2-7; 7 nucleotides agree with TRBD1. Germline V gives CDR1 SGHNT, CDR2 YYREEE (reference sequence). Trimming cost V 2 bases and J 3 bases; bases outside gene matches: 8. The CDR3 spans 15 residues. The CDR3 region is CASSLDPGQIYEQYF. In DNA form, the CDR3 reads TGTGCCAGCAGCTTAGATCCGGGACAGATCTACGAGCAGTACTTC.

The rearrangement joins TRBV5-1 to TRBJ1-1; D is unresolved. CDR1 is SGHRS and CDR2 is YFSETQ in the germline V gene. The germline V and J ends were trimmed by 1 base and 0 bases, with 7 bases remaining between them. This CDR3 is 14 amino acids long. The CDR3 DNA sequence: TGCGCCAGCAGCTTGTCCGGGATGAACACTGAAGCTTTCTTT. Amino acids: CASSLSGMNTEAFF.

The chain uses TRBV13 and TRBJ1-1; D gene unclear. Deletions cut 1 base from V and 4 bases from J, with 7 bases between. Germline CDR1 is PRHDT and CDR2 is FYEKMQ (reference sequence). There are 13 residues in the CDR3. The CDR3 is CASSLVSGTEAFF. The CDR3, as DNA: TGTGCCAGCAGCTTAGTTTCCGGCACTGAAGCTTTCTTT.

The rearrangement uses TRBV19 and TRBJ1-5; D is ambiguous. There are 15 residues in the CDR3. CDR1 and CDR2 from the germline V gene are LNHDA and SQIVND (reference sequence). V was cut by 5 bases and J by 3 bases, with 14 bases left in between. Written as DNA, the CDR3 is TGTGCCAGTAGTTTAGGACGGATTTCCAATCAGCCCCAGCATTTT. Amino acid sequence: CASSLGRISNQPQHF.

This chain links TRBV2 with TRBJ2-1, with 10 positions matching TRBD1. In germline, CDR1 is SNHLY, CDR2 FYNNEI. The ends lost 2 bases at V and 9 bases at J; junction bases unmatched: 10. This CDR3 is 16 amino acids long. The DNA for the CDR3 is TGTGCCAGCAGTGAAATGCGGGACAGGGGTGCCCGTGAGCAGTTCTTC. It encodes CASSEMRDRGAREQFF.

V is TRBV7-6 and J is TRBJ2-3; the D is unclear. Germline V CDR1 and CDR2: SGHVS, FNYEAQ. This CDR3 region has 13 residues. Trimming removed 5 bases at V and 4 bases at J, with 10 bases between. Written as DNA, the CDR3 is TGTGCCAGCAGCCCTTGGAGTTCAGATACGCAGTATTTT. As protein: CASSPWSSDTQYF.

The rearrangement joins TRBV30 to TRBJ2-7; D may be TRBD2 (6 bases). The germline V gene encodes CDR1 GTSNPN and CDR2 SVGIG (reference sequence). The CDR3 has 16 amino acids. V was cut by 8 bases and J by 1 base, with 24 bases left in between. For the CDR3, the DNA is TGTGCCCTAGGGCCAGTGAGCGGGCTGTCATCCTACGAGCAGTACTTC. This codes for CALGPVSGLSSYEQYF.

This clone was counted a single time. The chain recombines TRBV4-3 with TRBJ1-4; D gene uncertain. The ends were cut back, 0 bases at V and 4 bases at J, with 9 bases in the middle. The CDR3 loop spans 15 amino acids. CDR1 is LGHNA and CDR2 is YSLEER in the germline V gene. The DNA of the CDR3 is TGCGCCAGCAGCCAAGATCGCCAGCTTAATGAAAAACTGTTTTTT. It specifies CASSQDRQLNEKLFF.

V and J are TRBV7-8 and TRBJ2-1; D unclear. This CDR3 comprises 15 residues. The V and J ends lost 1 base and 8 bases respectively, with 15 bases between them. Germline assignment: CDR1 SGHVS and CDR2 FQNEAQ. The CDR3 is CASSLGTSRNHEQFF. The CDR3 DNA reads TGTGCCAGCAGCTTAGGTACGTCTAGAAATCATGAGCAGTTCTTC.

In this sample, this clone turned up once. The genes are TRBV30 and TRBJ2-7; D remains unclear. The CDR3 loop spans 13 amino acids. The V gene's germline CDR1 is GTSNPN and CDR2 SVGIG (reference sequence). V dropped 2 bases and J dropped 5 bases, with 13 bases sitting between them. Here the CDR3 reads CAWSWSSGNEQYF. The CDR3, as DNA: TGTGCCTGGAGTTGGTCGAGTGGCAACGAGCAGTACTTC.

On this clone itself: Other nucleotide sequences in the sample specify the same CDR3. This chain uses TRBV18 with TRBJ2-5; D might be TRBD1 (6 bases). Trimming left V 3 bases short and J 1 base short, with 9 bases between. The germline gives CDR1 KGHSH, CDR2 LQKENI. The CDR3 is 14 residues long. The chain's CDR3 is CASSPGQTQETQYF. CDR3 bases: TGTGCCAGCTCACCCGGACAGACCCAAGAGACCCAGTACTTC.